Reported below is one T cell receptor (beta chain). This entry comes from a study of blood T cell repertoires in COVID-19. Assay used: immunoSEQ multiplex PCR; TCRdb lists only in-frame clones, some missing. This sample carries 68,000 or so clones, 80% to 90% of them seen once, and the ten largest clones take 2.5% to 3%. This CDR3 contains 16 residues. Germline V CDR1 and CDR2: SGHTA, FQGNSA. The V and J ends lost 2 bases and 7 bases, in that order; junction bases with no gene match: 10. The receptor was isolated from a man over 45 with acute or convalescent COVID-19. The sequenced sample consisted of peripheral blood. The J gene is TRBJ2-2, the V gene TRBV7-2, with 7 bases aligning to TRBD2. CDR3 DNA: TGTGCCAGCAGCTTAAGGGCGGGAGAACTTTTCGGGGAGCTGTTTTTT. Its translation is CASSLRAGELFGELFF.